This TCR beta chain was retrieved from a study of T cell responses to AZD1222 COVID-19 vaccine. The wider study: Researchers grouped second doses given at about 4 or about 12 weeks into one pool. General study findings and limits: Two AZD1222 doses significantly raised spike-specific TCR breadth and depth over controls. Nearly half of spike-specific TCRs reportedly go after variant regions that carry no mutations.

About this clone itself: Its antigen remains unidentified.

The CDR3 is 13 amino acids. Trimming took 0 bases from V and 7 from J, leaving 10 bases between them. Measured with immunoSEQ multiplex PCR; TCRdb has only the in-frame clones, and not every one. Among 95,000 to 150,000 clones listed, over 75% were seen once. This TCR was recovered from an adult in good health. The chain is built from TRBV12-3 or TRBV12-4 and TRBJ2-7; D gene uncertain. Material: peripheral blood, obtained on day 0 of AZD1222 vaccination. The CDR3 DNA sequence: TGTGCCAGCAGTTTAGCTGCCGCGAGGGAGCAGTACTTC. Translation gives CASSLAAAREQYF.